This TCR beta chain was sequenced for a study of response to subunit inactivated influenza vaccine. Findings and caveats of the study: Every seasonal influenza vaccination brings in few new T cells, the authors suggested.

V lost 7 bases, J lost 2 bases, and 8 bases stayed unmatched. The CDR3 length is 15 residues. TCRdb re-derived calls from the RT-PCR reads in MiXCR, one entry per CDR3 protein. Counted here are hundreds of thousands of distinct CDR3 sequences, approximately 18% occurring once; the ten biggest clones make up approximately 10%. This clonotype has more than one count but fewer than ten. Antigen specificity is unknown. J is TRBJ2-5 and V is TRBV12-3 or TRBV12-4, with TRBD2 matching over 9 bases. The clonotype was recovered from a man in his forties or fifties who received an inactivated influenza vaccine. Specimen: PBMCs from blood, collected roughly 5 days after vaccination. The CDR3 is CASKSSGASQETQYF. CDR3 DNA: TGTGCCAGCAAATCTAGCGGGGCATCACAAGAGACCCAGTACTTC.